Here is one T cell receptor beta chain with its context. Its specificity is unknown. It was with 60 Vbeta and 13 Jbeta primers that the PCR ran. Sequenced by immunoSEQ multiplex PCR; TCRdb stores in-frame clones only, minus some. The sample lists 90,000 to 120,000 clones, around 77% seen once, with 4.2% in the top ten. There were likely unrecorded immune exposures, though donors were nominally healthy when sampled. This record belongs to a study of cytomegalovirus exposure and HLA in healthy donors. The V gene's germline CDR1 is LGHNA and CDR2 YNFKEQ. Trimming took 0 bases from V and 0 from J, leaving 10 bases between them. The CDR3 runs 16 residues. Whole-study results and caveats: In a later analysis, at a false discovery rate of 0.05, approximately 15,000 TCR beta sequences matched HLA alleles. According to a later analysis, most TCR beta chains associated with CMV appeared HLA-restricted.

This clonotype was sampled from a male donor in good health and CMV-seronegative. The chain employs TRBV4-2 and TRBJ2-3, with D maybe TRBD2 (6 bases). Sequencing was performed on PBMCs. CDR3 in amino acids: CASSQEEGDSTDTQYF. In DNA form, the CDR3 reads TGTGCCAGCAGCCAAGAGGAGGGAGATAGCACAGATACGCAGTATTTT.